The 21 T cell receptor beta chains below come from one sample, sequenced in a study of control samples from healthy donors and cancer patients. Produced via immunoSEQ multiplex PCR; TCRdb's table is partial and in-frame only. The sample includes 53,000 or so clones, about 85% seen only once; the top ten take about 14%. The sample comprised PBMCs. The source of these receptors is a man in his sixties with head and neck cancer.

The chain carries TRBV7-2 and TRBJ1-1; no reliable D call. Trimming pared 2 bases from V and 5 bases from J, leaving 12 bases between. This CDR3 comprises 14 residues. In germline, CDR1 is SGHTA, CDR2 FQGNSA. For the CDR3, the DNA is TGTGCCAGCAGCTTAATTCCAAGCCGAACTGAAGCTTTCTTT. It codes for CASSLIPSRTEAFF.

This sequence joins TRBV19 and TRBJ2-7; D is ambiguous. Trimming pared 0 bases from V and 0 bases from J, leaving 9 bases between. This CDR3 region has 15 residues. Germline CDR1 is LNHDA and CDR2 is SQIVND (reference sequence). In nucleotides, the CDR3 is TGTGCCAGTAGTATAGACGGCGGCGGCTCCTACGAGCAGTACTTC. This translates into CASSIDGGGSYEQYF.

The chain joins TRBV5-1 to TRBJ2-5; perhaps TRBD2 as D (6 bases). With 3 bases removed from V and 2 bases from J, the gap between germline ends came to 17 bases. Germline values: CDR1 SGHRS, CDR2 YFSETQ. CDR3 length: 16 amino acids. CDR3 in DNA: TGCGCCAGCAGCTGGGAGGCCAAGGGCGTACAAGAGACCCAGTACTTC. Encoded protein: CASSWEAKGVQETQYF.

The V gene is TRBV18, the J gene TRBJ2-2; tentative D call: TRBD1 (6 bases). Germline V gene sequence: CDR1 KGHSH, CDR2 LQKENI. The CDR3 runs 17 residues. V lost 0 bases, J lost 0 bases, and 11 bases lay in between. CDR3 in amino acids: CASSPPGAGTNTGELFF. The CDR3 DNA is TGTGCCAGCTCACCACCGGGGGCAGGGACGAACACCGGGGAGCTGTTTTTT.

This chain connects TRBV28 to TRBJ2-2, with 10 bases matching TRBD1. The germline V gene encodes CDR1 MDHEN and CDR2 SYDVKM. This CDR3 has 16 amino acids. V gave up 3 bases and J gave up 0 bases; unmatched junction bases: 1. In DNA form, the CDR3 reads TGTGCCAGCAGTTTTGACAGGGGGCCGAACACCGGGGAGCTGTTTTTT. The encoded protein is CASSFDRGPNTGELFF.

In its sample, this clone was seen a few times. The CDR3 DNA is TGTGCCAGCAGCCAAGACTACATACAAGAGACCCAGTACTTC. It translates to CASSQDYIQETQYF. This sequence joins TRBV2 and TRBJ2-5, with a possible D match to TRBD2 (5 bases). V lost 6 bases to trimming and J lost 2 bases, with 13 bases between them. CDR3 length: 14 residues. Germline V gene data show CDR1 as SNHLY and CDR2 as FYNNEI.

This clone has only a few counts. The rearrangement links TRBV9 to TRBJ1-6; weak D call: TRBD1 (5 bases). V shed 4 bases and J shed 2 bases, with 7 bases lying between them. CDR1 is SGDLS, CDR2 YYNGEE, per germline. This CDR3 contains 14 residues. CDR3 nucleotides: TGTGCCAGCAGCTCGGGGCCCTATAATTCACCCCTCCACTTT. It translates to CASSSGPYNSPLHF.

The chain recombines TRBV7-9 with TRBJ1-2; D call uncertain. The CDR3 runs 12 residues. Germline V gene data show CDR1 as SEHNR and CDR2 as FQNEAQ (reference sequence). Trimming removed 5 bases from V and 1 base from J, with 5 bases in between. CDR3 DNA: TGTGCCAGCAGCAACAATAACTATGGCTACACCTTC. Translating it yields CASSNNNYGYTF.

This chain uses TRBV6-5 with TRBJ2-2, with 8 bases aligning to TRBD1. Germline trimming cut 6 bases from V and 4 bases from J; bases unmatched to any gene: 7. CDR1 is MNHEY, CDR2 SVGAGI, per germline. This CDR3 comprises 15 residues. The CDR3 region is CASRATGESTGELFF. DNA for the CDR3: TGTGCCAGCAGGGCGACAGGGGAGAGCACCGGGGAGCTGTTTTTT.

The count of this clone is one. The rearrangement joins TRBV7-9 to TRBJ1-6; 9 bases align to TRBD1. Germline lookup yields CDR1 SEHNR and CDR2 FQNEAQ (reference sequence). After removal of 1 base from V and 7 bases from J, the junction contained 5 bases not matched to a gene. The CDR3 spans 16 residues. DNA for the CDR3: TGTGCCAGCAGCTTAGGGCGGGGGACAGGGAATTCACCCCTCCACTTT. This gives the protein CASSLGRGTGNSPLHF.

The CDR3 here is CATKGASYGYTF. The CDR3 DNA reads TGTGCCACCAAGGGGGCATCCTATGGCTACACCTTC. V gene TRBV2 combines with J gene TRBJ1-2, with 7 bases identical to TRBD1. This CDR3 region has 12 residues. Unmatched junction bases numbered 6, after V lost 10 bases and J lost 4 bases. Germline V gene sequence: CDR1 SNHLY, CDR2 FYNNEI.

This rearrangement joins TRBV6-2 or TRBV6-3 to TRBJ2-3; 14 nucleotides match TRBD2. CDR3 length: 18 amino acids. V dropped 5 bases and J dropped 2; count of bases not matched to a gene: 9. In germline, CDR1 is MNHEY, CDR2 SVGEGT. CDR3 amino acids: CASSGLAGGLLFTDTQYF. The CDR3 coding sequence is TGTGCCAGCAGTGGACTAGCGGGGGGACTTCTATTCACAGATACGCAGTATTTT.

CDR3: CASTGWIGTDTQYF. The DNA of the CDR3 is TGTGCCAGCACAGGGTGGATCGGCACAGATACGCAGTATTTT. This rearrangement joins TRBV19 to TRBJ2-3; TRBD1 might be the D (6 bases). V was cut by 9 bases and J by 1 base, with 14 bases left in between. The CDR3 has 14 amino acids. CDR1 is LNHDA, CDR2 SQIVND, per germline (reference sequence).

This clone appeared a few times. The V and J genes are TRBV27 and TRBJ2-7; D not resolved. Trimming stripped 7 bases from V and 1 base from J, with 14 bases between. This CDR3 is built from 14 residues. Germline V gives CDR1 MNHEY, CDR2 SMNVEV (reference sequence). The CDR3 DNA reads as TGTGCCAGCAAAGAGGCAGCCCGATCCTACGAGCAGTACTTC. As protein: CASKEAARSYEQYF.

This chain uses TRBV27 with TRBJ2-7; no clear D gene. V was clipped by 5 bases and J by 7 bases, with 18 bases between them. Germline lookup yields CDR1 MNHEY and CDR2 SMNVEV (reference sequence). The CDR3 spans 14 residues. The CDR3 is CASSPRTWGSEQYF. The CDR3 DNA is TGTGCCAGCAGTCCCCGCACATGGGGATCAGAGCAGTACTTC.

This CDR3 is CASSPDYRSPLHF. CDR3 DNA sequence: TGTGCCAGCAGCCCTGATTACCGGTCACCCCTCCACTTT. This sequence joins TRBV12-3 or TRBV12-4 and TRBJ1-6; D is ambiguous. This CDR3 has 13 residues. V lost 6 bases, J lost 10 bases, and 13 bases lay in between.

V is TRBV6-2 or TRBV6-3 and J is TRBJ2-5, with D perhaps matching TRBD2 (5 bases). Deletions cut 3 bases from V and 9 bases from J, with 11 bases between. The CDR3 covers 12 residues. Germline CDR1 and CDR2: MNHEY and SVGEGT. The DNA of the CDR3 is TGTGCCAGCAGTTATGCCGGGAAGTCCCAGTACTTC. It codes for CASSYAGKSQYF.

The chain has TRBV5-1 and TRBJ1-1; 7 nucleotides line up with TRBD1. Per germline, CDR1 SGHRS and CDR2 YFSETQ. Trimming took 6 bases from V and 3 from J; bases not matched to a gene: 5. This CDR3 comprises 13 residues. The CDR3: CASTITGDTEAFF. The CDR3 DNA reads as TGCGCCAGCACCATCACAGGGGACACTGAAGCTTTCTTT.

CDR3 loop: CASSATGGNTDTQYF. The CDR3 nucleotides read TGTGCCAGCAGCGCTACAGGGGGCAACACAGATACGCAGTATTTT. This chain joins TRBV28 and TRBJ2-3; 9 bases match TRBD1. The CDR3 length is 15 residues. Germline CDR1 is MDHEN and CDR2 is SYDVKM. V lost 6 bases to trimming and J lost 2 bases; unmatched junction nucleotides: 6.

The V and J genes are TRBV7-9 and TRBJ1-2; unclear D gene. The CDR3 runs 13 residues. V was pared by 5 bases and J by 2 bases, with 9 bases between. Germline-derived CDR1 and CDR2 are SEHNR and FQNEAQ (reference sequence). CDR3 sequence (DNA): TGTGCCAGCAGCCTGGACGGGAACTATGGCTACACCTTC. Its translation is CASSLDGNYGYTF.

V and J are TRBV7-9 and TRBJ2-5; D possibly corresponds to TRBD2 (6 bases). This CDR3 is 18 amino acids long. CDR1 is SEHNR, CDR2 FQNEAQ, per germline (reference sequence). Trimming took 5 bases from V and 1 from J, leaving 23 bases between them. CDR3 protein: CASSPAVTSSSLQETQYF. The CDR3 DNA sequence: TGTGCCAGCAGCCCCGCCGTAACTAGCAGTTCTCTCCAAGAGACCCAGTACTTC. Full variable domain (remainder filled in from reference TRBV7-9 and TRBJ2-5): DTGVSQNPRHKITKRGQNVTFRCDPISEHNRLYWYRQTLGQGPEFLTYFQNEAQLEKSRLLSDRFSAERPKGSFSTLEIQRTEQGDSAMYLCASSPAVTSSSLQETQYFGPGTRLLVL.